This T cell receptor beta chain was retrieved from a study of T cells in Graves' hyperthyroidism and ophthalmopathy. At the level of the study: Upon initial diagnosis and before any treatment, peripheral blood was collected. Study observations and caveats: Ophthalmopathy onset followed model prediction by a median about six months. Among clonotypes expanded in thyroid above 0.001, most were also found in blood.

This clonotype came up many times. The antigen is unknown. Newly diagnosed hyperthyroidism, duration under 2 months, in patients aged 18 to 65. It was RNA transcripts that yielded the amplified TCR beta CDR3 regions. HTBI primers drove first-round RT-PCR of the TCR CDR3. MiXCR was run by TCRdb on the multiplex PCR reads, yielding one entry per CDR3 protein. This table holds about 590,000 distinct CDR3 sequences, less than 20% found once. This TCR was sampled from a woman aged 30 to 39 with Graves' hyperthyroidism. Sequencing was done on a sample of blood.

CDR3 in amino acids: CSVQGASLSSYNEQFF. The CDR3, as DNA: TGCAGCGTCCAGGGGGCCTCACTCAGCTCCTACAATGAGCAGTTCTTC. The chain has TRBV29-1 and TRBJ2-1, with 8 positions matching TRBD1. Germline V CDR1 and CDR2: SQVTM, ANQGSEA. This CDR3 region has 16 residues. Germline trimming cut 6 bases from V and 0 bases from J; bases unmatched to any gene: 10.